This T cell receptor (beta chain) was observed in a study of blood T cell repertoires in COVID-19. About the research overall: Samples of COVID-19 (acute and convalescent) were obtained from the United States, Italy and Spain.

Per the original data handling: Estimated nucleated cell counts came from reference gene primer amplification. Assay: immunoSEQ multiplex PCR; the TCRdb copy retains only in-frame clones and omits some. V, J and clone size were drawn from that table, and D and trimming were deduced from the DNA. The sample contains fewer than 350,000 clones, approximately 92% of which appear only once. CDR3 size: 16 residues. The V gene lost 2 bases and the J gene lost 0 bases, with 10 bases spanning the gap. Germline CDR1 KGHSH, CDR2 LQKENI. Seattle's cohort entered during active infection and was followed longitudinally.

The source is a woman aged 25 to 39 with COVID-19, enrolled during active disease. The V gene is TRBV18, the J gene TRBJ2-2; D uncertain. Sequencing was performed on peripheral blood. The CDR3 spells CASSPEAVANTGELFF. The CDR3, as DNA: TGTGCCAGCTCACCAGAGGCGGTCGCGAACACCGGGGAGCTGTTTTTT. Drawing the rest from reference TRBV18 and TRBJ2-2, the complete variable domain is NAGVMQNPRHLVRRRGQEARLRCSPMKGHSHVYWYRQLPEEGLKFMVYLQKENIIDESGMPKERFSAEFPKEGPSILRIQQVVRGDSAAYFCASSPEAVANTGELFFGEGSRLTVL.